This T cell receptor beta chain was sequenced for a study of sequential checkpoint blockade in melanoma. Study context: Randomization was 1:1 between first-line nivolumab→ipilimumab and ipilimumab→nivolumab. After both sequences, patients received maintenance nivolumab.

The treatment here: randomized to nivolumab then ipilimumab (arm A) or the reverse (arm B). None of the patients previously received DNA-damaging chemotherapy. Live CD3+CD8+ CD19− CD56− cells were sorted from PBMCs. The repertoire was sequenced with immunoSEQ multiplex PCR; TCRdb's copy has only in-frame clones and lacks some. Among approximately 11,000 clones listed, roughly 74% were seen once. This TCR was sampled from a human donor with melanoma. Sequences were derived from CD8+ T cells sorted from blood (inferred from file names), sampled from a patient given nivolumab and ipilimumab in sequence.

The CDR3: CASTRRGWKANEKLFF. The CDR3 DNA is TGTGCCAGCACCAGAAGGGGATGGAAGGCTAATGAAAAACTGTTTTTT. The genes are TRBV7-6 and TRBJ1-4; D may be TRBD1 (5 bases). This CDR3 has 16 amino acids. Germline CDR1 reads SGHVS; CDR2 reads FNYEAQ. V lost 7 bases and J 3 bases, leaving 18 bases between the germline ends.